The T cell receptor beta chain under discussion was sequenced for a study of prognosis after radiotherapy for stage I lung cancer. Trimming shortened V by 5 bases and J by 3 bases, and 15 bases separated the two germline ends. The CDR3 covers 15 residues. Germline CDR1 reads SGDLS; CDR2 reads YYNGEE. Two rounds of multiplex PCR amplified TCR beta CDR3 from genomic DNA. The first round of PCR was done with primers that matched each TRBV and TRBJ gene. MiXCR was run by TCRdb on the multiplex PCR reads, yielding one entry per CDR3 protein. Here the sample spans around 11,000 distinct CDR3 sequences, roughly 56% being singletons. Overall study findings and caveats: Reports indicated that TRBV and TRBJ gene usage differed between patients with and without metastases, including differences in 8 to 10 V and a couple of J genes after SBRT. Tumor-specific reactivity of the expanded TCR clones remained undetermined. There was a fall in unique TCR clone counts after stereotactic body radiation therapy, median roughly 10,000 versus 7,000.

Only one count was recorded for this clonotype. Its cognate antigen is unknown. The TCR was taken from a donor older than 45 with non-small cell lung cancer. The sample was PBMCs, taken before or after stereotactic body radiation therapy (not recorded which). J is TRBJ1-3 and V is TRBV9, with D possibly TRBD1 on 6 matching bases. The CDR3 reads CASSAAGGIGNTIYF. The CDR3 bases are TGTGCCAGCAGTGCTGCGGGGGGCATTGGAAACACCATATATTTT.